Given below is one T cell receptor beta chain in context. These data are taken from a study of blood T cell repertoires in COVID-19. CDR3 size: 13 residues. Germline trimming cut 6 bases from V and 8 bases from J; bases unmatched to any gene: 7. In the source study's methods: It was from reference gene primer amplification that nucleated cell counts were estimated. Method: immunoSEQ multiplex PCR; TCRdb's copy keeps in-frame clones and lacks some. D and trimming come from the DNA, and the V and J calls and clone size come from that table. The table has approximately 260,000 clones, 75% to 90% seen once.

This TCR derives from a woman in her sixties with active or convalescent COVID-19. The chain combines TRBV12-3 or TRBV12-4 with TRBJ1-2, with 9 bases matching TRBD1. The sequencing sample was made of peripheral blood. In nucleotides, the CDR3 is TGTGCCAGCAGGGCAACAGGGGGCGGGGGCTACACCTTC. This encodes CASRATGGGGYTF.